The rows below give T cell receptor beta chains drawn from one sample of a study of shared clonotypes between healthy human individuals. The method was immunoSEQ multiplex PCR; TCRdb's version includes in-frame clones alone and lacks a portion of them. The repertoire holds approximately 940,000 clones, with about three quarters as singletons. Material for sequencing was memory CD4+ T cells sorted from blood. The receptors originated from a man between 18 and 35 years old in good health. Both conserved end residues are part of each CDR3.

j_call v_call cdr3_aa
TRBJ2-3 TRBV7-2 CASSGVAGVASGTQYF
TRBJ1-5 TRBV28 CASNAGGWQPQHF
TRBJ1-1 TRBV5-1 CASSFSGTVGGTNTEAFF
TRBJ1-5 TRBV30 CAWSVQATRQPQHF
TRBJ2-7 TRBV18 CASSPPGTPYEQYF
TRBJ1-2 TRBV6-1 CASGGGVGTNYGYTF
TRBJ1-1 TRBV28 CASSIEQGRNTEAFF
TRBJ1-1 TRBV4-1 CASSQLGQGNTEAFF
TRBJ2-2 TRBV6-1 CASRAGTGGTGELFF
TRBJ1-1 TRBV6-1 CASRGEGAEAFF
TRBJ1-1 TRBV11-1 CASSQTGTGGRYTEAFF